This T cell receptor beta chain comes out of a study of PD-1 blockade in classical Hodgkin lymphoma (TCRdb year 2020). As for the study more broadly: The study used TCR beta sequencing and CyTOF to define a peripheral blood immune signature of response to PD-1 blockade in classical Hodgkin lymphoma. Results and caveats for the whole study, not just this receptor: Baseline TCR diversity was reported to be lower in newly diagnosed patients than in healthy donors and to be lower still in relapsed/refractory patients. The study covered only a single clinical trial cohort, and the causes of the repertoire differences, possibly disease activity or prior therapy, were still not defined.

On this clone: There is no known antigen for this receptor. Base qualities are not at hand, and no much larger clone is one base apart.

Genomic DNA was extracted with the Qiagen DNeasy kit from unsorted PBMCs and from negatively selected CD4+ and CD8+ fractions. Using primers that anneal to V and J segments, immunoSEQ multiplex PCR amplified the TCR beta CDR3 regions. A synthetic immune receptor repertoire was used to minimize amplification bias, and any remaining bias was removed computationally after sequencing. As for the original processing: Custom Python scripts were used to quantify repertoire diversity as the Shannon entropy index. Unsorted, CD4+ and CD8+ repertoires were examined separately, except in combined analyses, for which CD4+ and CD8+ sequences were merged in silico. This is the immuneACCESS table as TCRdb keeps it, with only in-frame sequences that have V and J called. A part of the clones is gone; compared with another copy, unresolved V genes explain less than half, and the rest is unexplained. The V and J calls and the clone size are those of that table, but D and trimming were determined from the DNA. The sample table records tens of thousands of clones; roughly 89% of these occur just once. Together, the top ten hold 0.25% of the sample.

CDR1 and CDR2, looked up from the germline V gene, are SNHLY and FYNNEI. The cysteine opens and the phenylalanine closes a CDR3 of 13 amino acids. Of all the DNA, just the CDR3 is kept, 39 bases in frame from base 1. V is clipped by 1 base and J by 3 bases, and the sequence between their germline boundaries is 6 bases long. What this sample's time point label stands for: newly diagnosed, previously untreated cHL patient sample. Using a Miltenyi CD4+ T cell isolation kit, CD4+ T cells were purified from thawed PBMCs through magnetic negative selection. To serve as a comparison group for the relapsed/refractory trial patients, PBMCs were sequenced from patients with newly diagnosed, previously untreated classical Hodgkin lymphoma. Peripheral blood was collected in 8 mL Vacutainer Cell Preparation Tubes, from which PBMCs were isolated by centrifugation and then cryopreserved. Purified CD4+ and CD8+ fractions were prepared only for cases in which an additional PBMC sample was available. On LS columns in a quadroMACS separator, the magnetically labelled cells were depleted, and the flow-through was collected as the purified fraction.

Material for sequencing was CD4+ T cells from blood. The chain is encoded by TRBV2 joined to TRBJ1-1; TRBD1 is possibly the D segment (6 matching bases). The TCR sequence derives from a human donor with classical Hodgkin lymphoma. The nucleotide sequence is TGTGCCAGCAGTGAAGACAGGGACACTGAAGCTTTCTTT. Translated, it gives CASSEDRDTEAFF.